Presented here are 15 T cell receptor beta chains from one specimen sequenced in a study of blood T cell repertoires in COVID-19. TCRdb's copy holds only in-frame clones and misses some; the assay was immunoSEQ multiplex PCR. The data show tens of thousands of clones, approximately 92% seen once. The sample taken for sequencing was peripheral blood. The receptors originated from a woman aged 55-70 years with COVID-19, enrolled during active disease.

The chain is built from TRBV6-5 and TRBJ1-2, with TRBD1 matching 9 bases. Trimming cost V 9 bases and J 3 bases; bases outside gene matches: 8. Germline V gene data show CDR1 as MNHEY and CDR2 as SVGAGI. The CDR3 extends over 14 amino acids. CDR3 region: CASRRTGDYYGYTF. CDR3 coding DNA: TGTGCCAGTCGCAGGACAGGGGACTACTATGGCTACACCTTC.

The CDR3 sequence is CASSPRLAGGYEQYF. In DNA, the CDR3 is TGTGCCAGCAGCCCTCGACTAGCGGGGGGTTACGAGCAGTACTTC. The chain recombines TRBV11-3 with TRBJ2-7; 13 bases are shared with TRBD2. The CDR3 totals 15 residues. Germline V lookup: CDR1 SGHNT, CDR2 YENEEA. After removal of 5 bases from V and 4 bases from J, the junction contained 5 bases not matched to a gene.

The rearrangement joins TRBV19 to TRBJ2-3; 8 nucleotides line up with TRBD1. There are 14 residues in the CDR3. From germline, CDR1 is LNHDA and CDR2 SQIVND (reference sequence). With V trimmed by 7 bases and J by 3 bases, 6 bases remained unmatched. For the CDR3, the DNA is TGTGCCAGTAACCCCAGGGGGCGAACAGATACGCAGTATTTT. It specifies CASNPRGRTDTQYF.

The chain has TRBV10-1 and TRBJ1-2, with 8 nucleotides matching TRBD1. Germline CDR1 is WNHNN and CDR2 is SYGVQD (reference sequence). The CDR3 contains 13 residues. After removal of 2 bases from V and 8 bases from J, the junction contained 4 bases not matched to a gene. Written as DNA, the CDR3 is TGCGCCAGCAGTGAGGCCAGGGGGCGAGGCTACACCTTC. It encodes CASSEARGRGYTF.

This clone was recorded only once. The CDR3 here is CASSLASRGSNNSPLHF. CDR3 coding DNA: TGTGCCAGCAGCTTAGCCTCGAGGGGGAGTAATAATTCACCCCTCCACTTT. The V and J genes are TRBV7-2 and TRBJ1-6; a weak D match, TRBD1 (6 bases). The CDR3 consists of 17 residues. V was shortened by 0 bases and J by 5 bases, with 14 bases between the two germline ends. CDR1 and CDR2 from the germline V gene are SGHTA and FQGNSA.

The rearrangement joins TRBV11-3 to TRBJ2-2; a weak D match, TRBD1 (6 bases). Trimming removed 4 bases from V and 6 bases from J, with 12 bases in between. Germline values: CDR1 SGHNT, CDR2 YENEEA. CDR3 length: 14 amino acids. CDR3 coding DNA: TGTGCCAGCAGCTGGACAAGGGGGTCCGGGGAGCTGTTTTTT. As protein: CASSWTRGSGELFF.

The rearrangement uses TRBV4-1 and TRBJ2-2; D may be TRBD1 (5 bases). Deletions cut 6 bases from V and 4 bases from J, with 9 bases between. Germline loops: CDR1 MGHRA, CDR2 YSYEKL. The CDR3 sequence is 13 residues long. The CDR3 protein is CASRNQGTGELFF. In DNA, the CDR3 is TGCGCCAGCAGGAATCAGGGCACCGGGGAGCTGTTTTTT.

This chain links TRBV9 with TRBJ1-2; possible D gene TRBD1, 6 bases. The germline V and J ends were trimmed by 4 bases and 2 bases, with 12 bases remaining between them. The CDR3 sequence is 14 residues long. CDR1 and CDR2 from the germline V gene are SGDLS and YYNGEE. The DNA for the CDR3 is TGTGCCAGCAGCCCACTGGACAGCAACTATGGCTACACCTTC. Protein sequence: CASSPLDSNYGYTF. Full variable domain (missing parts from reference TRBV9 and TRBJ1-2): DSGVTQTPKHLITATGQRVTLRCSPRSGDLSVYWYQQSLDQGLQFLIQYYNGEERAKGNILERFSAQQFPDLHSELNLSSLELGDSALYFCASSPLDSNYGYTFGSGTRLTVV.

This chain uses TRBV27 with TRBJ2-7; D might be TRBD2 (6 bases). The CDR3 contains 15 residues. Germline CDR1 is MNHEY and CDR2 is SMNVEV (reference sequence). Trimming took 2 bases from V and 0 from J, leaving 11 bases between them. CDR3 sequence (DNA): TGTGCCAGCAGTTTAGGAGGGGCGGGCTCCTACGAGCAGTACTTC. Residues: CASSLGGAGSYEQYF.

The rearrangement links TRBV5-4 to TRBJ1-3, with 10 bases fitting TRBD1. V was pared by 0 bases and J by 2 bases, with 8 bases of the junction left unmatched. CDR1 and CDR2 from the germline V gene are SGHNT and YYREEE (reference sequence). The CDR3 extends over 18 amino acids. The CDR3 region is CASSLARADRGPGNTIYF. The CDR3 bases are TGTGCCAGCAGCTTGGCCAGGGCCGACAGGGGGCCTGGAAACACCATATATTTT.

The V and J genes are TRBV5-6 and TRBJ1-1; D not certain. Germline V lookup: CDR1 SGHDT, CDR2 YYEEEE. CDR3 length: 14 residues. The germline V and J ends were trimmed by 0 bases and 8 bases, with 14 bases remaining between them. CDR3 loop: CASSLGGRRPEAFF. CDR3 bases: TGTGCCAGCAGCTTGGGCGGCCGGCGCCCCGAAGCTTTCTTT.

The chain links TRBV7-8 to TRBJ1-1; 11 bases fit TRBD1. The ends lost 5 bases at V and 4 bases at J; junction bases unmatched: 3. Germline V CDR1 and CDR2: SGHVS, FQNEAQ. This CDR3 region has 14 residues. The DNA of the CDR3 is TGTGCCAGCAGCCAAGGGACAGGGGGCACTGAAGCTTTCTTT. This sequence encodes CASSQGTGGTEAFF.

The chain links TRBV10-3 to TRBJ1-5; D perhaps matches TRBD1 (5 bases). Germline-derived CDR1 and CDR2 are ENHRY and SYGVKD. The V gene lost 11 bases and the J gene lost 2 bases, with 22 bases spanning the gap. CDR3 size: 16 residues. CDR3 region: CAPEQGKNWGNQPQHF. Written as DNA, the CDR3 is TGTGCCCCGGAGCAGGGAAAAAATTGGGGCAATCAGCCCCAGCATTTT.

The chain couples TRBV28 to TRBJ2-1; 12 nucleotides match TRBD2. Germline V gene data show CDR1 as MDHEN and CDR2 as SYDVKM. The CDR3 runs to 15 residues. Trimming cost V 6 bases and J 7 bases; bases outside gene matches: 7. CDR3 sequence (DNA): TGTGCCAGCAGAATCCTAGCGGGAGGGCCGAATGAGCAGTTCTTC. Amino acids: CASRILAGGPNEQFF. The full variable domain, its missing parts supplied by reference TRBV28 and TRBJ2-1, is DVKVTQSSRYLVKRTGEKVFLECVQDMDHENMFWYRQDPGLGLRLIYFSYDVKMKEKGDIPEGYSVSREKKERFSLILESASTNQTSMYLCASRILAGGPNEQFFGPGTRLTVL.

This chain connects TRBV6-5 to TRBJ1-3; D not resolved. CDR3 length: 15 amino acids. Germline loops: CDR1 MNHEY, CDR2 SVGAGI. Trimming stripped 4 bases from V and 7 bases from J, with 17 bases between. This CDR3 reads CASSSLGIGGNTIYF. CDR3 DNA sequence: TGTGCCAGCAGTTCCCTAGGTATTGGAGGGAACACCATATATTTT.